Below are 22 T cell receptor beta chains sequenced from a single sample in a study of neurological immune-mediated disorders. TCRdb re-called the 5' RACE reads with MiXCR, one entry per CDR3 protein. The sample shows 45,000 to 50,000 distinct CDR3 sequences, around 4.5% of them seen only once. The specimen sequenced was PBMCs. These receptors came from a woman in her sixties with multiple sclerosis.

There are many counts of this clonotype. This chain connects TRBV3-1 to TRBJ2-3; D unclear. V dropped 5 bases and J dropped 0 bases, with 15 bases sitting between them. Germline CDR1 reads LGHDT; CDR2 reads YNNKEL (reference sequence). The CDR3 sequence is 16 residues long. The CDR3 DNA is TGTGCCAGCAGCTCCTCTTTTCCACGTAGCACAGATACGCAGTATTTT. This sequence encodes CASSSSFPRSTDTQYF.

This clonotype occurred many times. This chain links TRBV29-1 with TRBJ2-2; the match to TRBD1 covers 8 bases. With 7 bases clipped from V and 1 base from J, the junction kept 2 bases outside the gene matches. The CDR3 covers 13 residues. Germline V gene data show CDR1 as SQVTM and CDR2 as ANQGSEA. The CDR3 DNA reads TGCAGCGCCGGGACAGGGAACACCGGGGAGCTGTTTTTT. Its translation: CSAGTGNTGELFF.

This clonotype turned up a few times. V usage is TRBV5-1 and J usage is TRBJ2-3; TRBD2 agrees at 9 bases. V dropped 0 bases and J dropped 5; count of bases not matched to a gene: 7. The CDR3 runs to 16 residues. Looked up from germline, CDR1 is SGHRS and CDR2 is YFSETQ. The CDR3 protein is CASSLGLAVGGDTQYF. In DNA form, the CDR3 reads TGCGCCAGCAGCTTGGGACTAGCGGTCGGAGGAGATACGCAGTATTTT.

This clonotype appeared once. A much larger clone lies a single base off, so this may be a read error. The rearrangement joins TRBV6-6 to TRBJ2-3, with TRBD2 matching 13 bases. After removal of 5 bases from V and 5 bases from J, the junction contained 1 base not matched to a gene. CDR1 is MNHNY and CDR2 is SVGAGI in the germline V gene (reference sequence). The length of the CDR3 is 14 residues. The CDR3 sequence is CASSRLAGGDTQYF. The CDR3 DNA reads as TGTGCCAGCAGTAGACTAGCGGGAGGAGATACGCAGTATTTT.

At least ten counts were recorded for this clonotype. The V gene is TRBV27, the J gene TRBJ1-2, with unresolved D. Germline assignment: CDR1 MNHEY and CDR2 SMNVEV (reference sequence). CDR3 size: 13 residues. V lost 2 bases and J 6 bases, leaving 10 bases between the germline ends. CDR3 protein: CASSLLAGHGYTF. CDR3 in DNA: TGTGCCAGCAGTTTACTTGCAGGTCATGGCTACACCTTC.

This clonotype was detected ten times or more. CDR3 in amino acids: CSANLLAGVGNEQFF. The DNA of the CDR3 is TGCAGTGCTAACCTCCTAGCGGGAGTCGGAAATGAGCAGTTCTTC. The rearrangement links TRBV20-1 to TRBJ2-1; 10 bases agree with TRBD2. CDR1 is DFQATT, CDR2 SNEGSKA, per germline (reference sequence). With V trimmed by 4 bases and J by 7 bases, 10 bases remained unmatched. The CDR3 consists of 15 residues.

This clonotype was observed many times. This chain connects TRBV7-9 to TRBJ1-1, with no clear D. Deletions cut 6 bases from V and 0 bases from J, with 14 bases between. The germline gives CDR1 SEHNR, CDR2 FQNEAQ (reference sequence). The CDR3 has 15 residues. CDR3 in amino acids: CASSTRMGVNTEAFF. The CDR3 nucleotides read TGTGCCAGCAGTACAAGGATGGGAGTGAACACTGAAGCTTTCTTT.

In regard to this clonotype: Sequence at one end of the junction differs from germline and may be a read error. The chain uses TRBV7-7 and TRBJ2-1; D possibly matches TRBD1 or TRBD2 (5 bases each). Germline V gene data show CDR1 as SSHAT and CDR2 as FNYEAQ (reference sequence). The CDR3 length is 16 residues. The CDR3 spells CASSFASVPGTGEQFF. As DNA, the CDR3 is TGTGCTAGCAGCTTTGCGTCAGTGCCGGGGACGGGTGAGCAGTTCTTC.

The chain uses TRBV20-1 and TRBJ1-2, with D possibly being TRBD1 (6 bases). The CDR3 length is 13 residues. V shed 6 bases and J shed 7 bases, with 18 bases lying between them. Germline V gives CDR1 DFQATT, CDR2 SNEGSKA (reference sequence). This CDR3 reads CSAPTGRRFGYTF. For the CDR3, the DNA is TGCAGTGCCCCGACAGGCCGAAGATTTGGCTACACCTTC.

A few counts support this clonotype. CDR3 region: CASSPWDRENEQYF. CDR3 coding DNA: TGTGCCAGCAGTCCCTGGGACAGGGAAAACGAGCAGTACTTC. J is TRBJ2-7 and V is TRBV6-1; TRBD1 matches 9 bases. Germline V gene data show CDR1 as MNHNS and CDR2 as SASEGT. The length of the CDR3 is 14 residues. V lost 5 bases to trimming and J lost 5 bases; unmatched junction nucleotides: 7.

This clonotype was observed at least ten times. CDR3 sequence: CSARVGSSGGYTF. In DNA form, the CDR3 reads TGCAGTGCTAGAGTTGGCAGCTCAGGCGGCTACACCTTC. This sequence joins TRBV20-1 and TRBJ1-2; no definite D call. V was cut by 1 base and J by 8 bases, with 14 bases left in between. The CDR3 is 13 residues long. Looked up from germline, CDR1 is DFQATT and CDR2 is SNEGSKA (reference sequence).

This clonotype occurred many times. The chain is built from TRBV28 and TRBJ2-7; 7 bases match TRBD2. The CDR3 totals 14 residues. The germline CDR1 and CDR2 sequences are MDHEN and SYDVKM. Trimming at V came to 7 bases and at J to 2 bases, leaving 8 bases not matched to a gene. The CDR3 region has the DNA TGTGCCAGCATCGGGCTAGCGGTACCCTACGAGCAGTACTTC. Its protein product is CASIGLAVPYEQYF.

This clonotype was observed at least ten times. The CDR3 bases are TGCGCCAGCAGCCCGGGACAGGGGGGCGGTGAGCAGTTCTTC. The encoded protein is CASSPGQGGGEQFF. The chain links TRBV5-1 to TRBJ2-1, with 11 bases matching TRBD1. V gave up 4 bases and J gave up 9 bases; unmatched junction bases: 6. This CDR3 has 14 amino acids. CDR1 is SGHRS, CDR2 YFSETQ, per germline.

This clonotype was seen ten or more times. The chain couples TRBV6-2 or TRBV6-3 to TRBJ1-2; the D is unclear. The CDR3 covers 12 residues. The V and J ends lost 2 bases and 4 bases respectively, with 5 bases between them. The germline V gene encodes CDR1 MNHEY and CDR2 SVGEGT. The CDR3 loop is CASSYLLYGYTF. In DNA, the CDR3 is TGTGCCAGCAGTTACCTCCTCTATGGCTACACCTTC.

This clonotype was found many times. The chain links TRBV4-2 to TRBJ2-7, with 14 nucleotides matching TRBD2. Germline CDR1 reads LGHNA; CDR2 reads YNFKEQ. V gave up 2 bases and J gave up 6 bases; unmatched junction bases: 3. The CDR3 sequence is 15 residues long. The CDR3 region is CASSQPGLAGAEQYF. Here the CDR3 DNA reads TGTGCCAGCAGCCAACCGGGACTAGCGGGGGCCGAGCAGTACTTC.

This clonotype came up many times. The chain joins TRBV10-3 to TRBJ1-5; D gene unclear. The CDR3 runs to 13 residues. Germline CDR1 is ENHRY and CDR2 is SYGVKD. V gave up 2 bases and J gave up 4 bases, with 6 bases separating them. Here the CDR3 DNA reads TGTGCCATCAGTGAGGCAATGAATCAGCCCCAGCATTTT. Translation gives CAISEAMNQPQHF.

This clonotype was seen ten or more times. The rearrangement uses TRBV7-2 and TRBJ1-2; D gene uncertain. V was shortened by 3 bases and J by 5 bases, with 13 bases between the two germline ends. The length of the CDR3 is 14 residues. Germline values: CDR1 SGHTA, CDR2 FQGNSA. In DNA, the CDR3 is TGTGCCAGCAGCTTCGGACCGGTCGAGTATGGCTACACCTTC. Translated: CASSFGPVEYGYTF.

V is TRBV27 and J is TRBJ1-1; 8 bases agree with TRBD1. With V trimmed by 8 bases and J by 5 bases, 10 bases remained unmatched. This CDR3 comprises 14 residues. CDR1 MNHEY and CDR2 SMNVEV come from the germline V gene (reference sequence). DNA of the CDR3: TGTGCCAGCCACCCCGACAGGGGAGGGACTGAAGCTTTCTTT. This translates into CASHPDRGGTEAFF.

This clonotype was counted a few times. The chain links TRBV20-1 to TRBJ1-2; unclear D gene. CDR3 length: 13 amino acids. Germline V gene lookup returns CDR1 DFQATT and CDR2 SNEGSKA (reference sequence). Trimming pared 1 base from V and 2 bases from J, leaving 8 bases between. As DNA, the CDR3 is TGCAGTGCTAGAGTTGCAGCGAACTATGGCTACACCTTC. Amino acids: CSARVAANYGYTF.

This clonotype was detected ten times or more. This rearrangement joins TRBV21-1 to TRBJ2-2; TRBD1 is the table's D call and was not checked against the DNA. TRBV21-1 is a pseudogene locus. The CDR3 contains 17 residues. In DNA form, the CDR3 reads TGTGCCAGCACAAAAACCACCGGACCGGGGTGCACCGGGGAGCTGTTTTTT. Translating gives CASTKTTGPGCTGELFF.

This clonotype has ten or more counts. The chain is built from TRBV4-3 and TRBJ1-5; the D is unclear. V was trimmed by 0 bases and J by 6 bases, leaving 12 bases between them. Looked up from germline, CDR1 is LGHNA and CDR2 is YSLEER. The CDR3 is 15 residues long. The CDR3 sequence: CASSQDSSDGQPQHF. CDR3 DNA sequence: TGCGCCAGCAGCCAAGACTCAAGCGATGGTCAGCCCCAGCATTTT.

This clonotype was detected ten times or more. The chain employs TRBV27 and TRBJ2-2, with TRBD1 as a possible D gene (6 bases). Trimming cost V 4 bases and J 3 bases, with 6 bases left between them. The CDR3 is 13 amino acids. CDR1 MNHEY and CDR2 SMNVEV come from the germline V gene (reference sequence). CDR3 sequence reads: CASSYRDTGELFF. Here the CDR3 DNA reads TGTGCCAGCAGTTACAGGGACACCGGGGAGCTGTTTTTT.